This T cell receptor beta chain came from a study of post-analysis software for immune sequencing data. Study-level findings and limits: Patients showed TRBV5-6, TRBV5-1 and TRBV20-1 among a few TRBV segments more frequent than in controls.

Libraries were made from TCR beta cDNA, and they carried unique molecular identifiers. TCRdb ran MiXCR on the PCR reads and lists one entry per CDR3 protein. The sample lists a few hundred thousand distinct CDR3 sequences; roughly 45% were seen once. This clonotype appeared a few times. Antigen specificity is unknown. V trimming: 2 bases; J trimming: 2 bases; junction bases outside the gene matches: 8. CDR3 size: 16 residues. Germline V gene data show CDR1 as SGHDT and CDR2 as YYEEEE. The V call is TRBV5-6, the J call TRBJ2-7; 9 bases align to TRBD2. The TCR sequence derives from a girl aged 10 to 17 with multiple sclerosis. The sample comprised blood. The CDR3 spells CASSFQGTSIAYEQYF. CDR3 sequence (DNA): TGTGCCAGCAGCTTTCAAGGGACTAGCATCGCCTACGAGCAGTACTTC.